A single T cell receptor (beta chain) is shown here with its context. The sample comes from a study of low-dose radiotherapy and immunotherapy resistance in tumors. Regarding time point: after trial treatment. This sample's treatment: LDRT plus nivolumab, ipilimumab, low-dose cyclophosphamide and aspirin (RACIN trial). Nivolumab, ipilimumab, aspirin, low-dose cyclophosphamide and low-dose radiotherapy were given to donors. The TCRs were subjected to amplification over around 18 PCR cycles employing a constant-region primer in conjunction with a V-primer adapter. TCRdb itself ran the reads through MiXCR, one entry per CDR3 protein. Of roughly 52,000 distinct CDR3 sequences listed, around a third are singletons. The trim removed 0 bases at V and 9 bases at J, leaving 7 bases unmatched. This CDR3 spans 14 amino acids. Looked up from germline, CDR1 is DFQATT and CDR2 is SNEGSKA (reference sequence).

The input for sequencing was PBMCs, taken after low-dose radiotherapy plus immunotherapy. The chain is built from TRBV20-1 and TRBJ2-4; 8 bases fit TRBD2. The sequence derives from a male donor with rectosigmoid adenocarcinoma. The CDR3 nucleotides are TGCAGTGCTAGAGATCCGGGGGGGGGGACCATTCAGTACTTC. Residues: CSARDPGGGTIQYF.